This T cell receptor (beta chain) was captured by sequencing in a study of human T cells and chemical hapten exposure. Unfractionated whole blood was the source of the extracted total RNA. CDR1 is MRHNA and CDR2 is SNTAGT in the germline V gene. V was clipped by 2 bases and J by 2 bases, with 8 bases between them. The CDR3 is 14 residues long. TCRdb recomputed calls from the 5' RACE reads with MiXCR, one row per CDR3 protein. The sample shows 75,000 or so distinct CDR3 sequences, approximately 15% of them seen only once. This receptor was identified in a female donor in good health. This chain connects TRBV6-4 to TRBJ2-3; D unresolved. The CDR3 reads CASSDRLDTDTQYF. The CDR3 DNA sequence: TGTGCCAGCAGTGACAGGTTGGACACAGATACGCAGTATTTT.